Sequencing of this TCR beta chain was carried out in a study of T cells in Graves' hyperthyroidism and ophthalmopathy. Study-wide points: In the blood, most expanded thyroid clonotypes above 0.001 appeared as well.

The CDR3 regions of TCR beta were amplified from RNA transcripts. A set of HTBI primers served as the primers for a first-round RT-PCR of the TCR CDR3. Each CDR3 protein is one row after TCRdb ran MiXCR on the multiplex PCR reads. The table shows 300,000 to 450,000 distinct CDR3 sequences, with about a sixth occurring only once. At least ten counts were recorded for this clonotype. Its antigen is unknown. Those patients with uncontrolled infection, other autoimmune disease, pregnancy or lactation were excluded. Used for diagnoses were clinical symptoms, serum thyroxine and TRAb, thyroid ultrasound and orbital computed tomography. This CDR3 spans 14 amino acids. With 3 bases removed from V and 6 bases from J, the gap between germline ends came to 13 bases.

The genes are TRBV12-3 or TRBV12-4 and TRBJ2-3; D may be TRBD2 (6 bases). The sample was blood. The TCR was taken from a woman aged 25 to 39 with Graves' hyperthyroidism that later progressed to Graves' ophthalmopathy. The CDR3 DNA reads as TGTGCCAGCAGTTTTGCGGGGACGCCCGATACGCAGTATTTT. Protein: CASSFAGTPDTQYF.